Shown below are 8 T cell receptor beta chains from a single sample sequenced in a study of blood T cell repertoires in COVID-19 (TCRdb year 2020). Library prep was done by the immunoSEQ multiplex PCR assay. The source is immuneACCESS, and TCRdb retained only in-frame sequences with V and J called. Part of the clones is not carried over; for the studies checked, unresolved V genes explain less than half of this, and the remainder is unexplained. For this sample there are a few hundred thousand clones; more than 80% appear just once. 1.1% of the sample belongs to the ten largest clones. Sequenced: PBMCs or T cells enriched from blood (not recorded which). These receptors were collected from a man aged 25 to 40 who had recovered from COVID-19.

The rearrangement joins TRBV5-4 to TRBJ2-2, with D possibly TRBD1 on 6 matching bases. Trimming took 0 bases from V and 7 from J, leaving 7 bases between them. The CDR3 sequence is 13 residues long. Looked up from germline, CDR1 is SGHNT and CDR2 is YYREEE (reference sequence). In DNA, the CDR3 is TGTGCCAGCAGCTTGGACAGGGTCGGGGAGCTGTTTTTT. Its translation: CASSLDRVGELFF.

The V gene is TRBV4-1, the J gene TRBJ2-7; 10 nucleotides align to TRBD1. Germline trimming cut 5 bases from V and 3 bases from J; bases unmatched to any gene: 4. This CDR3 region has 14 residues. Germline CDR1 reads MGHRA; CDR2 reads YSYEKL. In nucleotides, the CDR3 is TGCGCCAGCAGCTCGGGACAGGGGAGCTACGAGCAGTACTTC. This sequence encodes CASSSGQGSYEQYF.

The CDR3 DNA sequence: TGTGCCAGTAGTAAACTAGCGGGAGCTGGGGCCAACGTCCTGACTTTC. Translated, it gives CASSKLAGAGANVLTF. The chain carries TRBV19 and TRBJ2-6; 11 bases are shared with TRBD2. The germline V gene has CDR1 LNHDA and CDR2 SQIVND (reference sequence). The CDR3 extends over 16 amino acids. V lost 4 bases and J lost 2; bases outside the gene matches: 1.

The chain's CDR3 is CASSPRTGLSSYEQYF. The DNA for the CDR3 is TGTGCCAGCAGCCCCCGGACAGGCCTGAGCTCCTACGAGCAGTACTTC. The chain recombines TRBV7-9 with TRBJ2-7, with TRBD1 matching over 7 bases. The CDR3 covers 16 residues. CDR1 and CDR2 from the germline V gene are SEHNR and FQNEAQ (reference sequence). After removal of 5 bases from V and 0 bases from J, the junction contained 10 bases not matched to a gene. Full variable domain (outside the CDR3, taken from reference TRBV7-9 and TRBJ2-7): DTGVSQNPRHKITKRGQNVTFRCDPISEHNRLYWYRQTLGQGPEFLTYFQNEAQLEKSRLLSDRFSAERPKGSFSTLEIQRTEQGDSAMYLCASSPRTGLSSYEQYFGPGTRLTVT.

The chain is built from TRBV7-9 and TRBJ2-3, with D tentatively TRBD2 (5 bases). The germline V and J ends were trimmed by 6 bases and 6 bases, with 16 bases remaining between them. The CDR3 covers 14 residues. CDR1 is SEHNR and CDR2 is FQNEAQ in the germline V gene (reference sequence). The CDR3 loop reads CASSLETGFDTQYF. In DNA form, the CDR3 reads TGTGCCAGCAGTCTAGAGACGGGGTTTGATACGCAGTATTTT. The full variable domain, in which reference TRBV7-9 and TRBJ2-3 provide the parts outside the CDR3, is DTGVSQNPRHKITKRGQNVTFRCDPISEHNRLYWYRQTLGQGPEFLTYFQNEAQLEKSRLLSDRFSAERPKGSFSTLEIQRTEQGDSAMYLCASSLETGFDTQYFGPGTRLTVL.

The V gene is TRBV6-5, the J gene TRBJ2-2; 7 positions agree with TRBD1. The V gene's germline CDR1 is MNHEY and CDR2 SVGAGI. CDR3 length equals 15 residues. V lost 5 bases and J lost 7; bases outside the gene matches: 10. This chain's CDR3 is CASSQGVGVVGELFF. For the CDR3, the DNA is TGTGCCAGCAGTCAGGGGGTAGGGGTCGTCGGGGAGCTGTTTTTT.

This chain uses TRBV9 with TRBJ2-2, with 10 bases lining up with TRBD2. This CDR3 is 15 amino acids long. Germline CDR1 SGDLS, CDR2 YYNGEE. The trim removed 4 bases at V and 4 bases at J, leaving 4 bases unmatched. The CDR3 DNA follows: TGTGCCAGCAGCACCCGGACTAGCGGCACCGGGGAGCTGTTTTTT. It translates to CASSTRTSGTGELFF.

The V call is TRBV6-5, the J call TRBJ1-2; D uncertain. Trimming pared 5 bases from V and 2 bases from J, leaving 12 bases between. This CDR3 is 14 amino acids long. Germline values: CDR1 MNHEY, CDR2 SVGAGI. This CDR3 is CASSNTGSNYGYTF. The CDR3 nucleotides read TGTGCCAGCAGTAATACCGGGTCCAACTATGGCTACACCTTC.